This T cell receptor beta chain came from a study of blood T cell repertoires in COVID-19. Background on the study: COVID-19 samples from acute and convalescent phases originated in the United States, Italy and Spain. PBMCs, B-cell-depleted T cells, or T cells were the source of the cDNA or gDNA that made up the material.

As originally analysed: Using reference gene primer amplification, nucleated cell counts were estimated. Profiled with immunoSEQ multiplex PCR; TCRdb holds only in-frame clones, not every one. V and J calls and clone size are copied from that table; D and trimming were computed from the DNA. Here the sample spans 210,000 or so clones, 89% being singletons. Between the trimmed V and J ends, which lost 7 bases and 7 bases, there was a span of 22 bases. The CDR3 loop spans 15 amino acids. From germline, CDR1 is MNHEY and CDR2 SVGAGI. The clonotype was recovered from a woman aged 40 to 50 with acute or convalescent COVID-19. The chain couples TRBV6-5 to TRBJ1-2, with D possibly being TRBD1 (5 bases). Sequenced material: peripheral blood. CDR3 loop: CASKSLGKQERGYTF. The CDR3 DNA reads TGTGCCAGCAAGTCTCTTGGAAAACAGGAACGTGGCTACACCTTC.